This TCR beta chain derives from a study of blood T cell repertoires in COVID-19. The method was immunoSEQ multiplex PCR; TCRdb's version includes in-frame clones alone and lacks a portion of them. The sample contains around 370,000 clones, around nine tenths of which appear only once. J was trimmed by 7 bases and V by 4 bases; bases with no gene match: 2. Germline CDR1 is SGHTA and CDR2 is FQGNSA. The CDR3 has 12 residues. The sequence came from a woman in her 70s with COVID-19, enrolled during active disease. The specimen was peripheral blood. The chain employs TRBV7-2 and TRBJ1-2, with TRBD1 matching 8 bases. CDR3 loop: CASSSDRAGYTF. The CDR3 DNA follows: TGTGCCAGCAGCTCGGACAGGGCTGGCTACACCTTC.